The clone carrying this TCR beta chain was detected only once. Its target is unknown. About 2.2 micrograms of genomic DNA (from cryopreserved PBMCs) were used for TCR beta libraries. Depth targeted 1 in 200,000 to 1 in 1 million T cells, averaging 10x coverage per clonotype. Repertoires were generated with immunoSEQ multiplex PCR, while TCRdb's copy carries only in-frame clones and drops some. Of more than 9,000 clones in the sample, around 62% are singletons; the top ten hold 25%. Germline V gene data show CDR1 as MGHRA and CDR2 as YSYEKL. Trimming pared 0 bases from V and 0 bases from J, leaving 9 bases between. CDR3 size: 15 residues. The data derive from a study of cytotoxic CD8 clonotypes in ibrutinib-treated CLL. Study information: The patients comprised some twelve relapsed/refractory and about 16 treatment-naive cases, about 18 IGHV unmutated. Broader study findings: Upon ibrutinib response clonality rose, and upon progression it fell back toward baseline.

This chain joins TRBV4-1 and TRBJ2-7; weak D call: TRBD1 (5 bases). The TCR was taken from a human donor with chronic lymphocytic leukemia. The material was PBMCs, obtained before ibrutinib treatment. CDR3 coding DNA: TGCGCCAGCAGCCAAGATTCACAGGTCTCCTACGAGCAGTACTTC. Amino acids: CASSQDSQVSYEQYF.